This entry lists 27 T cell receptor beta chains sequenced from one sample in a study of T cell responses to AZD1222 COVID-19 vaccine. Data came from immunoSEQ multiplex PCR; TCRdb stores just in-frame clones and leaves some out. Found here are 120,000 or so clones, over 80% of them singletons; the top ten hold approximately 1.1%. Sequenced material: peripheral blood, taken on day 0 of AZD1222 vaccination. All receptors come from an adult in good health.

This chain uses TRBV5-1 with TRBJ2-7; possibly TRBD1 for D (5 bases). With 0 bases removed from V and 3 bases from J, the gap between germline ends came to 10 bases. The CDR3 has 14 amino acids. Per germline, CDR1 SGHRS and CDR2 YFSETQ. This CDR3 is CASSLGWTNYEQYF. The DNA of the CDR3 is TGCGCCAGCAGCTTGGGGTGGACAAACTACGAGCAGTACTTC. The full variable domain, in which reference TRBV5-1 and TRBJ2-7 provide the parts outside the CDR3, is KAGVTQTPRYLIKTRGQQVTLSCSPISGHRSVSWYQQTPGQGLQFLFEYFSETQRNKGNFPGRFSGRQFSNSRSEMNVSTLELGDSALYLCASSLGWTNYEQYFGPGTRLTVT.

The count of this clone is one. The chain combines TRBV19 with TRBJ1-5; D call uncertain. V lost 5 bases to trimming and J lost 0 bases, with 11 bases between them. The CDR3 runs to 15 residues. From germline, CDR1 is LNHDA and CDR2 SQIVND (reference sequence). Written as DNA, the CDR3 is TGTGCCAGTAGTCGGCGGTATGATAGCAATCAGCCCCAGCATTTT. It codes for CASSRRYDSNQPQHF.

The chain has TRBV6-5 and TRBJ2-7, with TRBD2 matching over 7 bases. Unmatched junction bases numbered 14, after V lost 6 bases and J lost 6 bases. The CDR3 covers 15 residues. Germline V lookup: CDR1 MNHEY, CDR2 SVGAGI. The CDR3 sequence: CASRDTRTRRSEQYF. Written as DNA, the CDR3 is TGTGCCAGCAGAGATACCCGGACTAGACGATCCGAGCAGTACTTC.

The chain is built from TRBV28 and TRBJ2-3, with D tentatively TRBD1 or TRBD2 (5 bases each). V shed 7 bases and J shed 5 bases, with 22 bases lying between them. The CDR3 contains 16 residues. The germline CDR1 and CDR2 sequences are MDHEN and SYDVKM. CDR3 DNA sequence: TGTGCCAGCACCCCCCCTGGGACGTCCTCCGGAGATACGCAGTATTTT. Translation gives CASTPPGTSSGDTQYF.

The chain employs TRBV5-1 and TRBJ2-7; D not resolved. The CDR3 has 13 residues. Germline V gene sequence: CDR1 SGHRS, CDR2 YFSETQ. Trimming removed 0 bases at V and 2 bases at J, with 6 bases between. CDR3 sequence (DNA): TGCGCCAGCAGCTTGGATTTGGCCTACGAGCAGTACTTC. Encoded protein: CASSLDLAYEQYF.

V usage is TRBV30 and J usage is TRBJ2-4; TRBD1 might be the D (5 bases). The V gene lost 2 bases and the J gene lost 1 base, with 12 bases spanning the gap. Germline V gives CDR1 GTSNPN, CDR2 SVGIG (reference sequence). The CDR3 is made up of 15 amino acids. The CDR3 region has the DNA TGTGCCTGGAGTTCAGGGTATCGGGCCAAAAACATTCAGTACTTC. It encodes CAWSSGYRAKNIQYF. The full variable domain, completed using reference TRBV30 and TRBJ2-4, is SQTIHQWPATLVQPVGSPLSLECTVEGTSNPNLYWYRQAAGRGLQLLFYSVGIGQISSEVPQNLSASRPQDRQFILSSKKLLLSDSGFYLCAWSSGYRAKNIQYFGAGTRLSVL.

The chain is built from TRBV5-6 and TRBJ1-5, with D possibly matching TRBD1 (5 bases). The CDR3 runs 17 residues. Germline V gives CDR1 SGHDT, CDR2 YYEEEE. Trimming cost V 4 bases and J 0 bases, with 17 bases left between them. The CDR3 spells CASSPRDSGISNQPQHF. For the CDR3, the DNA is TGTGCCAGCAGCCCGCGGGACTCCGGGATTAGCAATCAGCCCCAGCATTTT.

This clone was seen once. The genes are TRBV4-1 and TRBJ2-3; 8 bases are a match to TRBD2. Germline-derived CDR1 and CDR2 are MGHRA and YSYEKL. With V trimmed by 4 bases and J by 1 base, 7 bases remained unmatched. There are 16 residues in the CDR3. The CDR3 DNA follows: TGCGCCAGCAGCCCCACGGGAGCGGGAGGCACAGATACGCAGTATTTT. Protein product: CASSPTGAGGTDTQYF.

This chain links TRBV24-1 with TRBJ1-1; 8 bases line up with TRBD1. Looked up from germline, CDR1 is KGHDR and CDR2 is SFDVKD. With 12 bases clipped from V and 3 bases from J, the junction kept 8 bases outside the gene matches. The CDR3 is 13 residues long. Here the CDR3 reads CAVRQGRDTEAFF. For the CDR3, the DNA is TGTGCCGTCCGACAGGGGAGAGACACTGAAGCTTTCTTT.

The chain combines TRBV9 with TRBJ1-3; D remains unclear. Germline V CDR1 and CDR2: SGDLS, YYNGEE. Trimming took 0 bases from V and 8 from J, leaving 9 bases between them. The CDR3 has 13 residues. DNA for the CDR3: TGTGCCAGCAGCGTAGGGAGGGTTGACACCATATATTTT. This sequence encodes CASSVGRVDTIYF.

This chain links TRBV28 with TRBJ2-7, with 7 bases identical to TRBD1. The CDR3 has 15 residues. Germline V CDR1 and CDR2: MDHEN, SYDVKM. J gave up 1 base and V 3 bases, and 6 bases lay outside the gene matches. The CDR3 reads CASSFEQGQSYEQYF. CDR3 in DNA: TGTGCCAGCAGTTTTGAACAGGGGCAATCCTACGAGCAGTACTTC.

The chain uses TRBV6-1 and TRBJ1-4; D remains unclear. Trimming removed 0 bases from V and 0 bases from J, with 8 bases in between. Germline CDR1 and CDR2: MNHNS and SASEGT. There are 16 residues in the CDR3. CDR3 bases: TGTGCCAGCAGTGAAGCCCTTACCGCAACTAATGAAAAACTGTTTTTT. This gives the protein CASSEALTATNEKLFF.

This chain links TRBV18 with TRBJ1-2, with D perhaps TRBD1 (6 bases). V gave up 0 bases and J gave up 8 bases, with 13 bases separating them. CDR1 and CDR2 from the germline V gene are KGHSH and LQKENI. The length of the CDR3 is 14 residues. Here the CDR3 reads CASSPPGTMAGYTF. The DNA of the CDR3 is TGTGCCAGCTCACCACCCGGGACAATGGCCGGCTACACCTTC.

The chain recombines TRBV29-1 with TRBJ1-2; D may be TRBD1 (5 bases). Per the germline V gene, CDR1 is SQVTM and CDR2 is ANQGSEA. This CDR3 contains 12 residues. V was clipped by 5 bases and J by 2 bases, with 9 bases between them. The CDR3 protein is CSVKGDNYGYTF. In DNA form, the CDR3 reads TGCAGCGTTAAAGGGGACAACTATGGCTACACCTTC. The full variable domain, completed using reference TRBV29-1 and TRBJ1-2, is SAVISQKPSRDICQRGTSLTIQCQVDSQVTMMFWYRQQPGQSLTLIATANQGSEATYESGFVIDKFPISRPNLTFSTLTVSNMSPEDSSIYLCSVKGDNYGYTFGSGTRLTVV.

The rearrangement uses TRBV5-1 and TRBJ1-2, with TRBD1 identical over 7 bases. V was clipped by 4 bases and J by 8 bases; unmatched bases: 11. Germline V gene sequence: CDR1 SGHRS, CDR2 YFSETQ. This CDR3 is 14 amino acids long. The CDR3 region has the DNA TGCGCCAGCAGCCGGGACAGCCGAGAGAGCGGCTACACCTTC. The encoded protein is CASSRDSRESGYTF.

The chain combines TRBV19 with TRBJ1-3, with D possibly TRBD1 on 5 matching bases. Germline CDR1 reads LNHDA; CDR2 reads SQIVND (reference sequence). The length of the CDR3 is 15 residues. The germline V and J ends were trimmed by 6 bases and 0 bases, with 12 bases remaining between them. CDR3 DNA sequence: TGTGCCAGTAGGGCGGACATTACCTCTGGAAACACCATATATTTT. Residues: CASRADITSGNTIYF.

The chain joins TRBV10-3 to TRBJ1-1; D possibly corresponds to TRBD1 (6 bases). Germline V gene data show CDR1 as ENHRY and CDR2 as SYGVKD. This CDR3 region has 14 residues. With 10 bases removed from V and 5 bases from J, the gap between germline ends came to 20 bases. The CDR3 is CATFPTGRRTEAFF. The CDR3 DNA reads as TGTGCCACCTTCCCCACAGGGAGGAGGACTGAAGCTTTCTTT.

J is TRBJ2-7 and V is TRBV9, with 9 bases fitting TRBD2. Germline V CDR1 and CDR2: SGDLS, YYNGEE. Trimming took 3 bases from V and 2 from J; bases not matched to a gene: 6. The CDR3 sequence is 15 residues long. This chain's CDR3 is CASSAGVAGAYEQYF. CDR3 DNA: TGTGCCAGCAGCGCGGGGGTAGCGGGAGCCTACGAGCAGTACTTC. Complete variable domain (other parts from reference TRBV9 and TRBJ2-7): DSGVTQTPKHLITATGQRVTLRCSPRSGDLSVYWYQQSLDQGLQFLIQYYNGEERAKGNILERFSAQQFPDLHSELNLSSLELGDSALYFCASSAGVAGAYEQYFGPGTRLTVT.

The chain is built from TRBV5-6 and TRBJ1-2; possibly TRBD1 for D (5 bases). Trimming took 0 bases from V and 8 from J, leaving 11 bases between them. CDR1 and CDR2 (germline): SGHDT, YYEEEE. The CDR3 consists of 13 residues. The CDR3 sequence: CASSLGQMGGYTF. The CDR3 region has the DNA TGTGCCAGCAGCTTGGGACAGATGGGAGGCTACACCTTC.

This clone was seen only a few times. The chain carries TRBV2 and TRBJ1-1, with D perhaps matching TRBD1 (6 bases). Trimming shortened V by 6 bases and J by 3 bases, and 11 bases separated the two germline ends. The CDR3 contains 13 residues. Germline CDR1 is SNHLY and CDR2 is FYNNEI. The CDR3 sequence: CASRDSGDTEAFF. CDR3 coding DNA: TGTGCCAGCAGGGATTCAGGGGACACTGAAGCTTTCTTT.

The chain is built from TRBV7-9 and TRBJ2-3; no clear D. The germline gives CDR1 SEHNR, CDR2 FQNEAQ (reference sequence). Deletions cut 2 bases from V and 8 bases from J, with 5 bases between. The CDR3 totals 11 residues. The CDR3 spells CASSLTSTQYF. The CDR3 DNA reads TGTGCCAGCAGCTTAACAAGTACGCAGTATTTT. The variable domain in full, with the rest retrieved from reference TRBV7-9 and TRBJ2-3, is DTGVSQNPRHKITKRGQNVTFRCDPISEHNRLYWYRQTLGQGPEFLTYFQNEAQLEKSRLLSDRFSAERPKGSFSTLEIQRTEQGDSAMYLCASSLTSTQYFGPGTRLTVL.

This chain joins TRBV11-3 and TRBJ2-7; 7 positions match TRBD2. V lost 5 bases to trimming and J lost 2 bases; unmatched junction nucleotides: 9. This CDR3 has 15 residues. CDR1 and CDR2 from the germline V gene are SGHNT and YENEEA. Here the CDR3 reads CASSRGLAEAYEQYF. CDR3 DNA: TGTGCCAGCAGCCGAGGGCTAGCGGAGGCCTACGAGCAGTACTTC.

The chain joins TRBV18 to TRBJ2-7; possibly TRBD1 for D (6 bases). The V end was cut by 5 bases, the J end by 2 bases, with 22 bases between. The CDR3 loop spans 17 amino acids. Germline V lookup: CDR1 KGHSH, CDR2 LQKENI. CDR3 region: CASSSSRFGGSAYEQYF. DNA of the CDR3: TGTGCCAGCTCATCGTCTCGATTTGGGGGCAGTGCCTACGAGCAGTACTTC.

This clone has a handful of counts. The chain carries TRBV6-1 and TRBJ1-3; D uncertain. Trimming cost V 1 base and J 0 bases, with 7 bases left between them. Germline lookup yields CDR1 MNHNS and CDR2 SASEGT. CDR3 length equals 15 residues. The CDR3 protein is CASSEGSYSGNTIYF. The CDR3 DNA reads as TGTGCCAGCAGTGAAGGCAGCTACTCTGGAAACACCATATATTTT.

This clone was observed a few times. The chain has TRBV28 and TRBJ1-2; 8 bases are shared with TRBD1. The CDR3 has 16 residues. The V gene's germline CDR1 is MDHEN and CDR2 SYDVKM. V shed 6 bases, J shed 3 bases, and the junction held 12 bases outside the gene matches. The CDR3 loop is CASSSPFDRGDYGYTF. The CDR3 DNA follows: TGTGCCAGCAGCTCGCCTTTCGACAGGGGCGACTATGGCTACACCTTC.

J is TRBJ1-2 and V is TRBV28; unclear D gene. This CDR3 region has 13 residues. Germline CDR1 reads MDHEN; CDR2 reads SYDVKM. Trimming stripped 11 bases from V and 4 bases from J, with 17 bases between. The CDR3 region is CAGSYSYLYGYTF. Here the CDR3 DNA reads TGTGCCGGCTCCTACTCGTACCTCTATGGCTACACCTTC.

The chain is built from TRBV23-1 and TRBJ2-7; 7 bases fit TRBD1. TRBV23-1 is known as an ORF, though its function is uncertain. CDR3 length equals 15 residues. V lost 6 bases, J lost 2 bases, and 10 bases stayed unmatched. The CDR3 bases are TGCGCCAGCAGCCACAACCAGGGGGAAACCTACGAGCAGTACTTC. Its protein product is CASSHNQGETYEQYF.